The 3 T cell receptor beta chains below were found in one sample sequenced in a study of shared clonotypes between healthy human individuals. The data were produced by immunoSEQ multiplex PCR, yet TCRdb's version contains in-frame clones alone and is incomplete. Among about 110,000 clones listed, about 72% were seen once. Sample: memory CD8+ T cells sorted from blood. Subset of the sample: CD45RO+ cells pooled with CCR7-negative TemRA cells. These receptor sequences come from a young woman in good health.

This clone was seen a handful of times. CDR3 nucleotide sequence: TGTGCCAGCAGTGAACCGAGGCTAGCGGGCCAAGAGACCCAGTACTTC. Translated, it gives CASSEPRLAGQETQYF. This sequence joins TRBV25-1 and TRBJ2-5; 8 positions agree with TRBD2. The CDR3 is 16 amino acids. Unmatched junction bases numbered 6, after V lost 2 bases and J lost 1 base. CDR1 is MGHDK and CDR2 is SYGVNS in the germline V gene.

The chain recombines TRBV30 with TRBJ1-1; D is unclear. Trimming took 0 bases from V and 0 from J, leaving 11 bases between them. The CDR3 runs 15 residues. Germline-derived CDR1 and CDR2 are GTSNPN and SVGIG (reference sequence). CDR3 amino acids: CAWSVRLVVNTEAFF. The CDR3 DNA is TGTGCCTGGAGTGTACGGCTCGTCGTGAACACTGAAGCTTTCTTT.

In nucleotides, the CDR3 is TGTGCCAGCAGTGACGGGACAGGAGGCACCGGGGAGCTGTTTTTT. As protein: CASSDGTGGTGELFF. This chain links TRBV2 with TRBJ2-2; 8 bases align to TRBD1. In germline, CDR1 is SNHLY, CDR2 FYNNEI. There are 15 residues in the CDR3. With 3 bases clipped from V and 4 bases from J, the junction kept 4 bases outside the gene matches.